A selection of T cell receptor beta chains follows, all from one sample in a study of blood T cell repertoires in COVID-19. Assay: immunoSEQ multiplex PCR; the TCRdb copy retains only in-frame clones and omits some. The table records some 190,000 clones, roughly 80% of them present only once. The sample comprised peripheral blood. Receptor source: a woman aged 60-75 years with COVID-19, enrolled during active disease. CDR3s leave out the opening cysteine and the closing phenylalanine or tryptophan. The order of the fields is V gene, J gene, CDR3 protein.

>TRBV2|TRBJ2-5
ASTGGMGETQY
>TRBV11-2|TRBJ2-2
ASSPDRVNTGELF
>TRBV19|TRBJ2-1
ASSIDRERLNEQF
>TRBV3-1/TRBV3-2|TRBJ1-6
ASSPLGQTYHLH
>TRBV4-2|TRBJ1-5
ASSQEASGQPQH
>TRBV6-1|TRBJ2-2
ASSEIGAGELF
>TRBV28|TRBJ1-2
ASSLPQRGNYGYT
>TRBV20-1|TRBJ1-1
SASRVVNTEAF
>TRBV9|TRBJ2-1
ASSVGREPYNEQF
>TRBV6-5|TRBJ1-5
ASSSRGLHYQPQH
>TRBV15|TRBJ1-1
ATSRGGRAMNTEAF
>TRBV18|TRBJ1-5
ASSQGAGQPQH
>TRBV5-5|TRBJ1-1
ASSFRHGGTGEAF
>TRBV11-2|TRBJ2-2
ASSSYTSGGATGELF
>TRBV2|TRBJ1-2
ASRGGGQGGYT
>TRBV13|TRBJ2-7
ASSSGASYEQY
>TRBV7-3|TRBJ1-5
ASSTDRDQPQH
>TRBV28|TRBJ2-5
ASNPGGSGKTQY
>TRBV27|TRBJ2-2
ASKTGGRTNTGELF
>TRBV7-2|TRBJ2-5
ASSAGTVRQETQY
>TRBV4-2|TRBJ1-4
ASSDNIATNEKLF
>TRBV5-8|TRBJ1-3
ASSLYMTSGNTIY
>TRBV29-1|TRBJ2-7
SALGQSAYEQY
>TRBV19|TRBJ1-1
ASRITGVNTEAF
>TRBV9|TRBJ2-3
ASSVDSGRASTDTQY
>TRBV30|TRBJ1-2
AWSVNSPGGYGYT
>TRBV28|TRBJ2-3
ASNPERASGTDTQY
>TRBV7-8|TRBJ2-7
ASSKSGTTSSYEQY
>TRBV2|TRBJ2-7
ASRGQDLRDYEQY
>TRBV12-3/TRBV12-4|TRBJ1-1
ASRRVRTEAF
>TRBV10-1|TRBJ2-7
ASSDSSSTYEQY
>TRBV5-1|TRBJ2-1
ASSLAGGEYNEQF
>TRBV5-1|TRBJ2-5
ASSLGGQQLQETQY
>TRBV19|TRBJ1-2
ASSILLTGGYGYT
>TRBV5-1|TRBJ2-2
ASSLVAGPGELF
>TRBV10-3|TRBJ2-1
AITENQGPGIVEQF
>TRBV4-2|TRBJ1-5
ASSREGGTNQPQH
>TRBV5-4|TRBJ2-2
ASSSDTRNTGELF
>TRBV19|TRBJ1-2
ASRDTFNYGYT
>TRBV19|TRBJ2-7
ASSMTSGEQY
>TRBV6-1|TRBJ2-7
ATLQREFQY
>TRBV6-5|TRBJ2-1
ASRADRGYNEQF
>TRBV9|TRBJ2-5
ASQPGTTTETQY
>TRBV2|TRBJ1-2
ASSVGQGGYYGYT
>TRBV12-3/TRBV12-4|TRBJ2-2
ASTPSGAGELF